This T cell receptor (beta chain) was sequenced for a study of T cell changes during pregnancy in multiple sclerosis. TCRdb keeps only in-frame clones here, not all; method: immunoSEQ multiplex PCR. The data show 90,000 to 100,000 clones, 90% to 95% seen once. As for this clone: Mismatch with germline at one junction end may stem from a read error.

CDR1 is MNHNY, CDR2 SVGAGI, per germline (reference sequence). CDR3 length equals 15 residues. V and J are TRBV6-6 and TRBJ2-3, with 10 bases aligning to TRBD1. This sequence originates from a female donor in good health, enrolled as a control in a pregnancy study. Material: peripheral blood, obtained after pregnancy. The CDR3 DNA follows: TGTGCCAGCACCCCTCGGGACAGGGGAGCAGATACGCGGTATTTT. It encodes CASTPRDRGADTRYF.